Below, 16 T cell receptor beta chains from the same sample are listed, as sequenced in a study of blood T cells in healthy people across ages. A J-beta primer mix and a sample-barcoded 5' primer were used in a second PCR of about 7 to 12 cycles. TCRdb used MiXCR to reprocess the 5' RACE reads, holding one entry per CDR3 protein. The table lists around 1,800,000 distinct CDR3 sequences, about two fifths of them singletons. Sequencing input: blood. These receptors originate from a human donor in good health.

This clonotype was recorded at least ten times. V and J are TRBV4-1 and TRBJ2-5; 9 bases match TRBD1. The CDR3 covers 13 residues. After removal of 3 bases from V and 5 bases from J, the junction contained 1 base not matched to a gene. Germline-derived CDR1 and CDR2 are MGHRA and YSYEKL. CDR3 nucleotides: TGCGCCAGCAGCCAGACAGGGGGTGAGACCCAGTACTTC. Translated: CASSQTGGETQYF.

Regarding this clonotype: Given a much more abundant clone one base away, this may be a read error. This rearrangement joins TRBV12-3 or TRBV12-4 to TRBJ2-7; D possibly uses TRBD1 or TRBD2 (5 bases each). CDR3 length: 15 amino acids. CDR3 coding DNA: TGTGTCAGCAGTCCTGGGACGGGTTGGCCCTACGAGCAGTACTTC. Translation: CVSSPGTGWPYEQYF.

V usage is TRBV5-1 and J usage is TRBJ2-7; 10 positions agree with TRBD1. CDR3 size: 18 residues. Germline lookup yields CDR1 SGHRS and CDR2 YFSETQ. J gave up 4 bases and V 3 bases, and 16 bases lay outside the gene matches. The CDR3 coding sequence is TGCGCCAGCAGCTCGAAACCCTCGGGACAGGGGACCCCTTACGAGCAGTACTTC. Its translation is CASSSKPSGQGTPYEQYF.

This clonotype was seen more than once but under ten times. This chain links TRBV4-1 with TRBJ2-3; D remains ambiguous. The V gene's germline CDR1 is MGHRA and CDR2 YSYEKL. The CDR3 totals 15 residues. The V end was cut by 1 base, the J end by 1 base, with 9 bases between. The CDR3: CASSQAVSGTDTQYF. CDR3 nucleotide sequence: TGCGCCAGCAGCCAAGCAGTTTCGGGCACAGATACGCAGTATTTT.

The chain uses TRBV12-5 and TRBJ1-2, with 7 bases lining up with TRBD1. Trimming took 5 bases from V and 0 from J; bases not matched to a gene: 0. CDR1 and CDR2 from the germline V gene are LGHNT and FRNRAP. This CDR3 is built from 13 residues. DNA for the CDR3: TGTGCTAGTGGTGGGACAGCTAACTATGGCTACACCTTC. Translating gives CASGGTANYGYTF. Using reference TRBV12-5 and TRBJ1-2 for the parts outside the CDR3, the full variable domain is DARVTQTPRHKVTEMGQEVTMRCQPILGHNTVFWYRQTMMQGLELLAYFRNRAPLDDSGMPKDRFSAEMPDATLATLKIQPSEPRDSAVYFCASGGTANYGYTFGSGTRLTVV.

J is TRBJ2-1 and V is TRBV7-9; D remains unclear. This CDR3 has 11 amino acids. Trimming shortened V by 7 bases and J by 4 bases, and 5 bases separated the two germline ends. The germline CDR1 and CDR2 sequences are SEHNR and FQNEAQ (reference sequence). The DNA of the CDR3 is TGTGCCAGCATCCTATACAATGAGCAGTTCTTC. Its translation is CASILYNEQFF.

The rearrangement uses TRBV7-2 and TRBJ2-1; maybe TRBD2 (6 bases). The CDR3 extends over 15 amino acids. From germline, CDR1 is SGHTA and CDR2 FQGNSA. V shed 4 bases and J shed 3 bases, with 13 bases lying between them. CDR3 coding DNA: TGTGCCAGCAGCTCAGGAGGGACTTTCTACAATGAGCAGTTCTTC. Protein product: CASSSGGTFYNEQFF.

This clonotype was detected only a few times. The chain recombines TRBV7-8 with TRBJ1-5; D may be TRBD1 (6 bases). Between the trimmed V and J ends, which lost 1 base and 0 bases, there was a span of 10 bases. This CDR3 is 16 amino acids long. Germline V CDR1 and CDR2: SGHVS, FQNEAQ. The CDR3 spells CASSLETGYSNQPQHF. CDR3 sequence (DNA): TGTGCCAGCAGCTTAGAGACAGGCTATAGCAATCAGCCCCAGCATTTT.

The J gene is TRBJ2-5, the V gene TRBV29-1, with D possibly being TRBD2 (5 bases). CDR3 length: 14 residues. Germline V lookup: CDR1 SQVTM, CDR2 ANQGSEA. The germline V and J ends were trimmed by 2 bases and 11 bases, with 21 bases remaining between them. DNA for the CDR3: TGCAGCGTTGAAATAGGACTCTTGCCTTACGTGCAGTACTTC. Protein product: CSVEIGLLPYVQYF.

This clonotype was seen a few times. This chain connects TRBV20-1 to TRBJ1-4, with TRBD1 identical over 7 bases. This CDR3 spans 14 amino acids. V was pared by 6 bases and J by 8 bases, with 12 bases of the junction left unmatched. CDR1 DFQATT and CDR2 SNEGSKA come from the germline V gene (reference sequence). This chain's CDR3 is CSAFDRTGEEKLFF. CDR3 bases: TGCAGTGCCTTCGATAGGACAGGAGAGGAAAAACTGTTTTTT.

The rearrangement joins TRBV6-1 to TRBJ2-7; D is unresolved. CDR1 is MNHNS, CDR2 SASEGT, per germline. The CDR3 loop spans 14 amino acids. V lost 3 bases and J 3 bases, leaving 12 bases between the germline ends. This CDR3 is CASSDTPWSYEQYF. CDR3 sequence (DNA): TGTGCCAGCAGTGACACGCCGTGGAGCTACGAGCAGTACTTC.

CDR3 bases: TGTGCCAGCAGCTTAGGTTTGGGACAGGAGTATGGCTACACCTTC. It specifies CASSLGLGQEYGYTF. This sequence joins TRBV7-6 and TRBJ1-2, with 8 bases aligning to TRBD1. Germline lookup yields CDR1 SGHVS and CDR2 FNYEAQ. This CDR3 is built from 15 residues. V was clipped by 1 base and J by 5 bases; unmatched bases: 6.

The DNA for the CDR3 is TGTGCCAGCAGTTCGCCGAGCACTGAAGCTTTCTTT. Translated, it gives CASSSPSTEAFF. The chain links TRBV28 to TRBJ1-1; D is ambiguous. The CDR3 totals 12 residues. The germline V gene has CDR1 MDHEN and CDR2 SYDVKM. V shed 4 bases and J shed 4 bases, with 7 bases lying between them. The full variable domain, completed using reference TRBV28 and TRBJ1-1, is DVKVTQSSRYLVKRTGEKVFLECVQDMDHENMFWYRQDPGLGLRLIYFSYDVKMKEKGDIPEGYSVSREKKERFSLILESASTNQTSMYLCASSSPSTEAFFGQGTRLTVV.

This rearrangement joins TRBV10-3 to TRBJ2-1; possibly TRBD1 or TRBD2 for D (6 bases each). This CDR3 spans 17 amino acids. CDR1 and CDR2 from the germline V gene are ENHRY and SYGVKD. The V gene lost 2 bases and the J gene lost 5 bases, with 19 bases spanning the gap. CDR3 amino acids: CAISEQADGGYNNEQFF. CDR3 nucleotides: TGTGCCATCAGTGAGCAGGCTGACGGGGGCTATAACAATGAGCAGTTCTTC.

This sequence joins TRBV7-2 and TRBJ2-2; D remains ambiguous. Germline assignment: CDR1 SGHTA and CDR2 FQGNSA. The CDR3 is 13 amino acids. Between the trimmed V and J ends, which lost 3 bases and 10 bases, there was a span of 12 bases. CDR3 sequence: CASSLGMRSELFF. The CDR3, as DNA: TGTGCCAGCAGCTTGGGGATGAGGTCGGAGCTGTTTTTT.

V is TRBV11-1 and J is TRBJ2-5; D is perhaps TRBD1 or TRBD2 (5 bases each). V was cut by 7 bases and J by 0 bases, with 15 bases left in between. The germline V gene encodes CDR1 SGHAT and CDR2 FQDESV (reference sequence). The CDR3 totals 15 residues. CDR3 coding DNA: TGTGCCAGCACCCCCCGTCCGGGGCACCAAGAGACCCAGTACTTC. Protein product: CASTPRPGHQETQYF. Filled out from reference TRBV11-1 and TRBJ2-5, the complete variable domain reads EAEVAQSPRYKITEKSQAVAFWCDPISGHATLYWYRQILGQGPELLVQFQDESVVDDSQLPKDRFSAERLKGVDSTLKIQPAELGDSAMYLCASTPRPGHQETQYFGPGTRLLVL.